This T cell receptor beta chain was observed in a study of T cell responses to AZD1222 COVID-19 vaccine. General study results and limits: Reportedly, close to half of spike-specific TCRs are directed against unmutated variant regions. Clonal diversity was possibly underestimated, and white British individuals and females predominated among donors. Only six individuals given AZD1222 were seropositive at baseline.

The V segment lost 5 bases and the J segment 4 bases; nucleotides outside the gene matches: 6. Germline V gene lookup returns CDR1 PRHDT and CDR2 FYEKMQ (reference sequence). The CDR3 consists of 15 residues. Researchers grouped second doses given at about 4 or about 12 weeks into one pool. Using immunoSEQ multiplex PCR, the repertoire was profiled, and TCRdb retains in-frame clones only, with some absent. The sample lists about 130,000 clones, approximately 91% occurring once. Comments on this clone: Its cognate antigen is unknown.

This TCR derives from an adult who received the AZD1222 COVID-19 vaccine. The chain carries TRBV13 and TRBJ2-2; the match to TRBD1 covers 8 bases. Here the sequenced sample was peripheral blood, taken 28 days after the second AZD1222 dose. The CDR3 DNA reads as TGTGCCAGCAGCCTCAGGGGGCGGATCACCGGGGAGCTGTTTTTT. Translation gives CASSLRGRITGELFF.